This T cell receptor (beta chain) was identified during a study of CD8 T cells in Susac syndrome. Study-wide results and caveats: As the study acknowledged, the number of individuals in its TCR sequencing and HLA analysis was relatively small.

RNA was extracted with the RNeasy kit, and a quantity of roughly 0.5 to 1 ug was reverse transcribed using random hexamers. The method of amplification for TCR beta CDR3 was immunoSEQ multiplex PCR, covering 54 Vbeta and 13 Jbeta. TCRdb re-called the immunoSEQ multiplex PCR reads through MiXCR, storing one row per CDR3 protein. In the table there are about 180,000 distinct CDR3 sequences, 90% to 95% of which are singletons. V was trimmed by 1 base and J by 4 bases, leaving 13 bases between them. CDR3 size: 15 residues. The V gene's germline CDR1 is LNHNV and CDR2 YYDKDF (reference sequence). The multiple sclerosis controls were treatment-naive patients with relapsing-remitting disease that was stable or active. Isolation of CD8+ and CD4+ T cells was performed negatively, whereas enrichment of TEMRA cells was done by FACS. About this clonotype itself: The antigen is undetermined.

The chain joins TRBV15 to TRBJ1-2; D is unclear. This receptor was taken from a human donor with multiple sclerosis. The specimen sequenced was CD4+ T cells from PBMCs. DNA for the CDR3: TGTGCCACCAGCAGAGGCTCAGGACGGGGCTATGGCTACACCTTC. Its translation is CATSRGSGRGYGYTF.